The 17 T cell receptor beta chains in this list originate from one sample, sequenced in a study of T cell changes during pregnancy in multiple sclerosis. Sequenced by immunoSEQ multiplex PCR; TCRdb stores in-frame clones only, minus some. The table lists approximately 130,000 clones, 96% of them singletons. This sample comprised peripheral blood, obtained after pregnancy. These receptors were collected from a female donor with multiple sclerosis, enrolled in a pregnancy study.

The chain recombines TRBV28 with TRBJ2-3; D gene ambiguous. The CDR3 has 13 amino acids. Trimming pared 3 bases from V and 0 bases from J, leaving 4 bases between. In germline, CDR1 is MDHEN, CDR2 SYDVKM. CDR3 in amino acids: CASSFPSTDTQYF. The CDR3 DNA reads TGTGCCAGCAGTTTTCCTAGCACAGATACGCAGTATTTT.

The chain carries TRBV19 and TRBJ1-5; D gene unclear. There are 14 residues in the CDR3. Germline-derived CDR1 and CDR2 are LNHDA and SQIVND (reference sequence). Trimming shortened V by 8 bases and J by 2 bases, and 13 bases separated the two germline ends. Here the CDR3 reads CASHVLPGNQPQHF. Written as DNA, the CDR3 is TGTGCCAGTCACGTACTGCCTGGCAATCAGCCCCAGCATTTT.

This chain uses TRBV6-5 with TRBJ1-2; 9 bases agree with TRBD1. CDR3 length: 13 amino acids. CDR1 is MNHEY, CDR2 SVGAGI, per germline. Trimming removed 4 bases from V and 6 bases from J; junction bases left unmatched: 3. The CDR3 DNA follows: TGTGCCAGCAGTTTACAGGGGGCCCATGGCTACACCTTC. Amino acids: CASSLQGAHGYTF.

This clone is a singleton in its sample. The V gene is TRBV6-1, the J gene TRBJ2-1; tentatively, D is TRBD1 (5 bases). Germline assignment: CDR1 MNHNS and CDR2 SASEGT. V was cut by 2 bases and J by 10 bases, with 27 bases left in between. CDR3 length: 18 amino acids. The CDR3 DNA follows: TGTGCCAGCAGTGAAATAGGGGTCAGGGCGGCCAGGCAATGGGAGCAGTTCTTC. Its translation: CASSEIGVRAARQWEQFF.

Here the CDR3 DNA reads TGTGCCAGCAGCGTCTCGGGGGGATACGAGCAGTACTTC. This gives the protein CASSVSGGYEQYF. The chain has TRBV9 and TRBJ2-7; TRBD2 matches 7 bases. Trimming at V came to 2 bases and at J to 4 bases, leaving 3 bases not matched to a gene. The germline V gene encodes CDR1 SGDLS and CDR2 YYNGEE. CDR3 length: 13 amino acids. The full variable domain, completed using reference TRBV9 and TRBJ2-7, is DSGVTQTPKHLITATGQRVTLRCSPRSGDLSVYWYQQSLDQGLQFLIQYYNGEERAKGNILERFSAQQFPDLHSELNLSSLELGDSALYFCASSVSGGYEQYFGPGTRLTVT.

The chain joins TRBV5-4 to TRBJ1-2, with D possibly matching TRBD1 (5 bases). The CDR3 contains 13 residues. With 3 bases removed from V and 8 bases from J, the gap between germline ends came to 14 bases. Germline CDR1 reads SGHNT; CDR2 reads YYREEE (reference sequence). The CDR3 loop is CASSSTELRGYTF. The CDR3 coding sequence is TGTGCCAGCAGCTCGACAGAGCTCCGAGGCTACACCTTC.

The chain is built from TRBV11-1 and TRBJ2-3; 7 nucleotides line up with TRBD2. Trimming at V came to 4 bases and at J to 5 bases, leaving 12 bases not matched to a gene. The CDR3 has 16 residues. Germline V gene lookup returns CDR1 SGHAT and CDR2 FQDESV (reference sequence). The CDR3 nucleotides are TGTGCCAGCAGCTCCCCTCGGGCGGGAGCTGGAGATACGCAGTATTTT. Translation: CASSSPRAGAGDTQYF.

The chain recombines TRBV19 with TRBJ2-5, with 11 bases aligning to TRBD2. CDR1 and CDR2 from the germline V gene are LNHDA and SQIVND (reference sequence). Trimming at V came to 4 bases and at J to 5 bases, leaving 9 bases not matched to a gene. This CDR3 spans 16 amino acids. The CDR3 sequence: CASSNALAGGGETQYF. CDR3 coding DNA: TGTGCCAGTAGTAACGCCCTAGCGGGAGGTGGGGAGACCCAGTACTTC.

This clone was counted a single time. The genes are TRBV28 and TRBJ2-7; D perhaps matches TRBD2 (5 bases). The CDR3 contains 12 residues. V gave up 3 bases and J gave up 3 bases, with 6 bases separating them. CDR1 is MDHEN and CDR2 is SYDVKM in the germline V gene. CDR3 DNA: TGTGCCAGCAGTTTGGCGGGCTACGAGCAGTACTTC. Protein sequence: CASSLAGYEQYF.

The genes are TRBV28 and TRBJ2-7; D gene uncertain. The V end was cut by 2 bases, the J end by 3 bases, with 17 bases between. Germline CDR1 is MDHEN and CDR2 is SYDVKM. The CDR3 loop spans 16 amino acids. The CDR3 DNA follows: TGTGCCAGCAGTTTAGGTTCCAGGAATCCGAACTACGAGCAGTACTTC. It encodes CASSLGSRNPNYEQYF.

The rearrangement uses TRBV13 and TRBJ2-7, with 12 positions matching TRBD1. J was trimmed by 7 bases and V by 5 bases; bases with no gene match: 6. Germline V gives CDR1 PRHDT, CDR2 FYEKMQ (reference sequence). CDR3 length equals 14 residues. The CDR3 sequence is CASSHRDRGHEQYF. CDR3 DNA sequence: TGTGCCAGCAGCCACCGGGACAGGGGGCATGAGCAGTACTTC. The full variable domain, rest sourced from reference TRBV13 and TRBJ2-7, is AAGVIQSPRHLIKEKRETATLKCYPIPRHDTVYWYQQGPGQDPQFLISFYEKMQSDKGSIPDRFSAQQFSDYHSELNMSSLELGDSALYFCASSHRDRGHEQYFGPGTRLTVT.

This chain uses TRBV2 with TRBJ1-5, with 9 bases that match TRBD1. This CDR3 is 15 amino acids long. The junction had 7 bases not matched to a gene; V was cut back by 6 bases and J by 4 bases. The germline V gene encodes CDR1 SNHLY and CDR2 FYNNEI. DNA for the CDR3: TGTGCCAGCAGGAGAGGGACAGGGCAAAATCAGCCCCAGCATTTT. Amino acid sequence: CASRRGTGQNQPQHF. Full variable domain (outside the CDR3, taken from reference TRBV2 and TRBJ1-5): EPEVTQTPSHQVTQMGQEVILRCVPISNHLYFYWYRQILGQKVEFLVSFYNNEISEKSEIFDDQFSVERPDGSNFTLKIRSTKLEDSAMYFCASRRGTGQNQPQHFGDGTRLSIL.

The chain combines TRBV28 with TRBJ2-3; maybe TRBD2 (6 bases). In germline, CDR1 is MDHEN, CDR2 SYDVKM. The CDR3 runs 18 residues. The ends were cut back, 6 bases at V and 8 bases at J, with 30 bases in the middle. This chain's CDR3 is CASRHRRILARWLCTQYF. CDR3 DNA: TGTGCCAGCAGACATCGACGGATACTAGCAAGGTGGCTATGTACGCAGTATTTT.

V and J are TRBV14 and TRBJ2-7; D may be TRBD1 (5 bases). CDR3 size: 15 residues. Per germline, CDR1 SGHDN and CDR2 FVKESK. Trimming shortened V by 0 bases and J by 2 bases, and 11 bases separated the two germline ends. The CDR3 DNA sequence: TGTGCCAGCAGCCAAGATATCGGCAGGGCCTACGAGCAGTACTTC. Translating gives CASSQDIGRAYEQYF.

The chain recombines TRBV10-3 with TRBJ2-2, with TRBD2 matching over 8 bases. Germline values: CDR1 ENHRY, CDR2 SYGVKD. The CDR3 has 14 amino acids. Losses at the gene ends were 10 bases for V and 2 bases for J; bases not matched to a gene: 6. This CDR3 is CATSGLGNTGELFF. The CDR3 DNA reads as TGTGCCACGTCGGGACTAGGTAACACCGGGGAGCTGTTTTTT.

The CDR3 loop reads CASSQSEREIDTQYF. DNA of the CDR3: TGTGCCAGCAGCCAATCTGAGCGGGAGATAGATACGCAGTATTTT. V gene TRBV4-2 combines with J gene TRBJ2-3, with 8 bases matching TRBD2. Germline values: CDR1 LGHNA, CDR2 YNFKEQ. V trimming: 2 bases; J trimming: 5 bases; junction bases outside the gene matches: 6. This CDR3 is 15 amino acids long.

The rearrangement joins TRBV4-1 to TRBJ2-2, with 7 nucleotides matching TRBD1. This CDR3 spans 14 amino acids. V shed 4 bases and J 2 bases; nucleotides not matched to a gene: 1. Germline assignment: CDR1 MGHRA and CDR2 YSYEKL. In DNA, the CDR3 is TGCGCCAGCAGCCGACAGGGAAACACCGGGGAGCTGTTTTTT. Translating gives CASSRQGNTGELFF.